One T cell receptor beta chain is described in this entry. Antigen specificity is unknown. The CDR3 runs 15 residues. Trimming shortened V by 5 bases and J by 5 bases, and 18 bases separated the two germline ends. Per germline, CDR1 LNHDA and CDR2 SQIVND (reference sequence). Treatment was busulfan-fludarabine conditioning, a marrow graft, and cyclophosphamide on days +3 and +4. The sample comes from a study of T cells after posttransplantation cyclophosphamide. Study-wide findings and caveats: Blood and skin or GI T cell repertoires showed limited TRB overlap. Recipient CMV seropositivity and CMV reactivation strongly tracked TRB clonality. Later post-transplant blood repertoires were often dominated by donor CD8+ memory clones.

Libraries were prepared by immunoSEQ multiplex PCR; TCRdb keeps only in-frame clonotypes and omits some of them. Found here are about 2,500 clones, around 85% of them singletons; the top ten hold around 26%. The chain carries TRBV19 and TRBJ2-5; D unresolved. Sequencing used PBMCs, obtained after allogeneic stem cell transplant with posttransplant cyclophosphamide. The source is a male patient in his thirties who received an allogeneic stem cell transplant from a related donor, was CMV-positive, and had acute GVHD only. Some of the T cells may derive from the graft donor. The CDR3 DNA is TGTGCCAGTAGTGCTACCAACCTAGGCACGGAGACCCAGTACTTC. Translation: CASSATNLGTETQYF.